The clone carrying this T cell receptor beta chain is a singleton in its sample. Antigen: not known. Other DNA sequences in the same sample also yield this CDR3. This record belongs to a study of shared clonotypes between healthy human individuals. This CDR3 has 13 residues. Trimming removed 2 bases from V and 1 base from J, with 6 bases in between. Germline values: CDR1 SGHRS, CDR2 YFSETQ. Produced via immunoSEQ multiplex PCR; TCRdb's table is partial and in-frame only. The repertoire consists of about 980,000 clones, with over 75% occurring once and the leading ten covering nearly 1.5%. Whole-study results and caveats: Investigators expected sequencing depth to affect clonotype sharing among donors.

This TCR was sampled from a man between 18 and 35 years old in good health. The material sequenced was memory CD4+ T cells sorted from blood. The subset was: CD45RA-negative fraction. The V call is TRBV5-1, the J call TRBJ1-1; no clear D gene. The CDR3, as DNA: TGCGCCAGCAGCTTACGGGGGAACACTGAAGCTTTCTTT. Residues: CASSLRGNTEAFF.